This T cell receptor (beta chain) was captured by sequencing in a study of molecular identifiers for immune sequencing clone quantification. As concerns this clonotype: One junction end disagrees with the germline gene, perhaps due to a read error.

CDR1 and CDR2 (germline): SGHAT, FQNNGV. The CDR3 is 13 residues long. TCRdb passed the PCR reads through MiXCR, listing each CDR3 protein once. The repertoire holds 460,000 or so distinct CDR3 sequences, with under 30% as singletons. Between roughly 19,000 and 1,100,000 sorted cells, with 10%, 30% or 50% RNA, yielded naive CD8 libraries. Sorting isolated naive CD8 T cells as CD8+CD4-CCR7+CD45RA+ events. Source material: naive CD8+ T cells from blood, with Jurkat cell RNA spiked in. Subset denoted: FACS-sorted CD8+CD4-CCR7+CD45RA+ naive T cells. The chain links TRBV11-2 to TRBJ2-7; the D gene is possibly TRBD2 (5 bases). The clonotype was recovered from a human donor in good health. Some libraries in this study had Jurkat cell RNA spiked in. This chain's CDR3 is CAGSPGSIYEQYF. The CDR3 region has the DNA TGTGCCGGCAGCCCGGGGTCGATATACGAGCAGTACTTC.